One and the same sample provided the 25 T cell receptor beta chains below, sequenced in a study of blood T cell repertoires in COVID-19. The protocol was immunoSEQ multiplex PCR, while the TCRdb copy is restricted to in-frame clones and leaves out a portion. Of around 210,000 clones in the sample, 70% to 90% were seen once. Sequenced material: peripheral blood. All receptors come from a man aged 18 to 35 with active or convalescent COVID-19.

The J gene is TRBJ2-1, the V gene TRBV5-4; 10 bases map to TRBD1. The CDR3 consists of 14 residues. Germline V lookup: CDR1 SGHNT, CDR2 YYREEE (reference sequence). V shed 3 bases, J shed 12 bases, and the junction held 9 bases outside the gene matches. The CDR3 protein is CASSSRDRGWGQFF. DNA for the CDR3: TGTGCCAGCAGCTCCCGGGACAGGGGTTGGGGGCAGTTCTTC.

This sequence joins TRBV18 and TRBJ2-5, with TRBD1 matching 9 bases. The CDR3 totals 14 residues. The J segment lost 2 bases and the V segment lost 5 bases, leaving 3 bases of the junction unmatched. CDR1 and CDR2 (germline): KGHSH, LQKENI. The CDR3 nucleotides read TGTGCCAGCTCAGCCGGGACAGGGCAAGAGACCCAGTACTTC. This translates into CASSAGTGQETQYF.

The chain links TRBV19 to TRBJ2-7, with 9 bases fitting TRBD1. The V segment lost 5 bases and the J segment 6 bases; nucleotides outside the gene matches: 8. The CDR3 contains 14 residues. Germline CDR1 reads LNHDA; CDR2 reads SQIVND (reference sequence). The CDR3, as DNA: TGTGCCAGTAGTGCCCAACAGGGGGCGGGCGAGCAGTACTTC. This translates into CASSAQQGAGEQYF.

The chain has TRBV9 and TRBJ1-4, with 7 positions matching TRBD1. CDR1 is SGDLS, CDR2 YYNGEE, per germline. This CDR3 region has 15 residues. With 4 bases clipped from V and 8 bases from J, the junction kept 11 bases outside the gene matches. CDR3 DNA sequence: TGTGCCAGCAGCATGACCGGGACAGAGACCGAAAAACTGTTTTTT. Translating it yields CASSMTGTETEKLFF.

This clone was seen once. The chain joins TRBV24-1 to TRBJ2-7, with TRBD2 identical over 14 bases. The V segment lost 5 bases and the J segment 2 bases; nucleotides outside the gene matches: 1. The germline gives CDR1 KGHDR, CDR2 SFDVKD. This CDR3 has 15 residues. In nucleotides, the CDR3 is TGTGCCACCAGTGCGGGACTAGCGGGAGCCTACGAGCAGTACTTC. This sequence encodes CATSAGLAGAYEQYF.

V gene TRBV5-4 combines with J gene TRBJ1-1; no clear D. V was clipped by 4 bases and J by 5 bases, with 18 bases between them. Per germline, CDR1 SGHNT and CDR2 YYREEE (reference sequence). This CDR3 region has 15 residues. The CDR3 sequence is CASSPIAGTGTEAFF. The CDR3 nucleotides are TGTGCCAGCAGCCCGATCGCGGGTACGGGAACTGAAGCTTTCTTT. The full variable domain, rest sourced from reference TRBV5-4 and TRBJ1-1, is ETGVTQSPTHLIKTRGQQVTLRCSSQSGHNTVSWYQQALGQGPQFIFQYYREEENGRGNFPPRFSGLQFPNYSSELNVNALELDDSALYLCASSPIAGTGTEAFFGQGTRLTVV.

The CDR3 DNA reads as TGTGCCAGCAGCTTGGGGGACAGGGGGCCGAACACTGAAGCTTTCTTT. Its translation is CASSLGDRGPNTEAFF. The rearrangement links TRBV5-8 to TRBJ1-1; 12 bases line up with TRBD1. With V trimmed by 0 bases and J by 1 base, 1 base remained unmatched. In germline, CDR1 is SGHTS, CDR2 YDEGEE. CDR3 length: 16 amino acids.

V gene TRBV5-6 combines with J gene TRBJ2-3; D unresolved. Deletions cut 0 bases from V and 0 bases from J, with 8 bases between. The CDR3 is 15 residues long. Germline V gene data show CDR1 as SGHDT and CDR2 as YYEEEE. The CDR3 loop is CASSLGASSTDTQYF. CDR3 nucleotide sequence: TGTGCCAGCAGCTTGGGGGCTTCCAGCACAGATACGCAGTATTTT.

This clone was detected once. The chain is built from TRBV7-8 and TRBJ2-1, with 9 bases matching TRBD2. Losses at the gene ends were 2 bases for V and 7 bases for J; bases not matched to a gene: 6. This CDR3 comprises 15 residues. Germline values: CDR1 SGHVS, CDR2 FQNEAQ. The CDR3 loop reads CASSLSSGSWNEQFF. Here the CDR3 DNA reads TGTGCCAGCAGCTTAAGTAGCGGGAGTTGGAATGAGCAGTTCTTC.

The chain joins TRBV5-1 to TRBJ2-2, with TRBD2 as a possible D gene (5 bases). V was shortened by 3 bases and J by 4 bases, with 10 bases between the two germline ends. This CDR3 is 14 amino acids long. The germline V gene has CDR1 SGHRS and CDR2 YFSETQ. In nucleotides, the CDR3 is TGCGCCAGCAGCTCCAGAGAGGGCACCGGGGAGCTGTTTTTT. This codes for CASSSREGTGELFF.

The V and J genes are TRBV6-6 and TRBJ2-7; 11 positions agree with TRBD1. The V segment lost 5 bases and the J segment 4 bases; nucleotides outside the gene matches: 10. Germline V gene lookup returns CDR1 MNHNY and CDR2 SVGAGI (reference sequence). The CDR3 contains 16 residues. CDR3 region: CASSAVVGQGDYEQYF. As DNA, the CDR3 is TGTGCCAGCAGTGCCGTAGTGGGACAGGGGGATTACGAGCAGTACTTC.

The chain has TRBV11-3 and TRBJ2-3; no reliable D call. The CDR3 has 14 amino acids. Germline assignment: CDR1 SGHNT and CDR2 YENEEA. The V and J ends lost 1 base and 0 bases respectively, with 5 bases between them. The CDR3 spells CASSLGPSTDTQYF. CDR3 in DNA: TGTGCCAGCAGCTTAGGTCCTAGCACAGATACGCAGTATTTT.

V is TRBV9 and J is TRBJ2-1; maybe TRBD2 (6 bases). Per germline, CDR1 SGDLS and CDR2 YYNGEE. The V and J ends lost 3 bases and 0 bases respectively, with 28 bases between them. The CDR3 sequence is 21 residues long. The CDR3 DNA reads TGTGCCAGCAGCGGTGAATCGGTTGCGGGACTTCAATCCCCCTCCTACAATGAGCAGTTCTTC. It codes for CASSGESVAGLQSPSYNEQFF.

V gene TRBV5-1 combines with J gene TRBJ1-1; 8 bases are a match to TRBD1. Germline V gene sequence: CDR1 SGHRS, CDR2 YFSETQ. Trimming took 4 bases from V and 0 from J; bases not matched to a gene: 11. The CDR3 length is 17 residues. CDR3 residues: CASSRETMTGVNTEAFF. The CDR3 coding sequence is TGCGCCAGCAGCCGAGAAACCATGACAGGGGTGAACACTGAAGCTTTCTTT.

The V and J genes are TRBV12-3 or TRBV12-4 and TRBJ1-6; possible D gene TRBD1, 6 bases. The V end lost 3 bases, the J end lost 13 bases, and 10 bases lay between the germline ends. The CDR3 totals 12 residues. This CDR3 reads CASSLLTGPLHF. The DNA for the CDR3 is TGTGCCAGCAGTTTGTTGACAGGTCCCCTCCACTTT.

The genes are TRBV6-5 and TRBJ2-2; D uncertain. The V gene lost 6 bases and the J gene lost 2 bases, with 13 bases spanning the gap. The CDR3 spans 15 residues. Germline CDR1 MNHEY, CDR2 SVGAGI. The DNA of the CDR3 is TGTGCCAGCAGCCAAGTGTGGGCCAACACCGGGGAGCTGTTTTTT. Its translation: CASSQVWANTGELFF.

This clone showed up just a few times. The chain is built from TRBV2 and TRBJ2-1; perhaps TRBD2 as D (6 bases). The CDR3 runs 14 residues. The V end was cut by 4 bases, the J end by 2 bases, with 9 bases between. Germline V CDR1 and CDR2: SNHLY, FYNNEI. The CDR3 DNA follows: TGTGCCAGCAGTGTAACGGGGGCCTACAATGAGCAGTTCTTC. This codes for CASSVTGAYNEQFF.

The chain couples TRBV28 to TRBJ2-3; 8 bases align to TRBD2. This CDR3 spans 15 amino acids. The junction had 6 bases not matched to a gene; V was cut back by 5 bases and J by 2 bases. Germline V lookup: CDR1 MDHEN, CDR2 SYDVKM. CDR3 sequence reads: CASSGLAFHTDTQYF. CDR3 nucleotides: TGTGCCAGCAGTGGACTAGCCTTCCACACAGATACGCAGTATTTT.

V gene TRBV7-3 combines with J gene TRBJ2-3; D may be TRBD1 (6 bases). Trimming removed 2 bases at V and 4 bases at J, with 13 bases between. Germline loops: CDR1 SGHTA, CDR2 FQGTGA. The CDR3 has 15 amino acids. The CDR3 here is CASSLSGAGSDTQYF. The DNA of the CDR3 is TGTGCCAGCAGCTTATCAGGGGCAGGGTCAGATACGCAGTATTTT.

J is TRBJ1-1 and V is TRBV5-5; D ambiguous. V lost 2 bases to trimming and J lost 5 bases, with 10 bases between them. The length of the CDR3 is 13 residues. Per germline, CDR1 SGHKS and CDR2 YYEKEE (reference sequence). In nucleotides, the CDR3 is TGTGCCAGCAGCTTCACCGGGGAAACTGAAGCTTTCTTT. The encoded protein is CASSFTGETEAFF.

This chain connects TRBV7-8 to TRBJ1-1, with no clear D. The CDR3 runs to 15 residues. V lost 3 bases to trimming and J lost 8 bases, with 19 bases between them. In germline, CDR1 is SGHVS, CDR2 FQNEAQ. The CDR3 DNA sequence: TGTGCCAGCAGCTTTCTCGTGGCAGCCGCGGCGGAAGCTTTCTTT. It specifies CASSFLVAAAAEAFF.

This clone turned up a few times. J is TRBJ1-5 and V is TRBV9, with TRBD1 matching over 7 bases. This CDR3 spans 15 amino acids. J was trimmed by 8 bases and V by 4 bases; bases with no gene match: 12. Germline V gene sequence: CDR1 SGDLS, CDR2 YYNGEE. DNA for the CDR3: TGTGCCAGCAGCTCCAGTGAGGGGGCGGAAGAGCCCCAGCATTTT. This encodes CASSSSEGAEEPQHF.

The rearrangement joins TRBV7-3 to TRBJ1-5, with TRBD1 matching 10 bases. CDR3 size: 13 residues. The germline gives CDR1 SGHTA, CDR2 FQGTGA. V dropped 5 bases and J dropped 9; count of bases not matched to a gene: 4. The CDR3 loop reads CASSETGGGPQHF. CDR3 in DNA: TGTGCCAGCAGCGAGACAGGGGGCGGGCCCCAGCATTTT.

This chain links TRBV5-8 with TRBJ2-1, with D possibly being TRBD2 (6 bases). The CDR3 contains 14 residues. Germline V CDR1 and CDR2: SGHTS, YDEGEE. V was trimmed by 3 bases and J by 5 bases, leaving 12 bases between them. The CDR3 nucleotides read TGTGCCAGCAGCTGGGGGGACGGCGACAATGAGCAGTTCTTC. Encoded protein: CASSWGDGDNEQFF.

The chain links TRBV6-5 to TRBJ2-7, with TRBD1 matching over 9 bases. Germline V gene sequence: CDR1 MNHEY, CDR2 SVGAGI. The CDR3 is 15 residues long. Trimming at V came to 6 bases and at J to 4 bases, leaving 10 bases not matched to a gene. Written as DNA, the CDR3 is TGTGCCAGCAGGGGCGACAGGGGGGATGAATACGAGCAGTACTTC. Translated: CASRGDRGDEYEQYF.